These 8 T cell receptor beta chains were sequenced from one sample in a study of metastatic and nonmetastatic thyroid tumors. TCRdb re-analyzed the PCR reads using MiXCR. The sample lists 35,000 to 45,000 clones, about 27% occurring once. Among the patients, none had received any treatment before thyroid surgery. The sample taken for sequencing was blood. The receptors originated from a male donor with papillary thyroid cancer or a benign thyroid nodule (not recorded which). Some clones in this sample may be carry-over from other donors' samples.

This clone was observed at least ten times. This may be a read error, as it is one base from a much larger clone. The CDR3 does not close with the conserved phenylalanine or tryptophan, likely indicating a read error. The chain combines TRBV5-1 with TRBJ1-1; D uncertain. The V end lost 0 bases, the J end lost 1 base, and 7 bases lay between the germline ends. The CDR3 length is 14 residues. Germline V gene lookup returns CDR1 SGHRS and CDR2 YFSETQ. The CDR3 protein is CASSLGRGNTEAFL. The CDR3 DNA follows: TGCGCCAGCAGCTTGGGGCGCGGGAACACTGAAGCTTTCCTT.

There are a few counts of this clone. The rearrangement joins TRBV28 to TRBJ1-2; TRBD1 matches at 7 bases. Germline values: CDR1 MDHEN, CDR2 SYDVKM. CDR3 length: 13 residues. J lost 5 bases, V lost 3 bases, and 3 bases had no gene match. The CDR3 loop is CASSLTGKYGYTF. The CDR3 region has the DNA TGTGCCAGCAGTTTGACAGGGAAATATGGCTACACCTTC.

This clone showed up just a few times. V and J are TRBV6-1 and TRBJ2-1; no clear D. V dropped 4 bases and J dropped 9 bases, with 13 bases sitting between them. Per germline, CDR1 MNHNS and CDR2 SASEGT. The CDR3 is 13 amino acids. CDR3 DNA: TGTGCCAGCAGTGCGTCAATCGACCGTGAGCAGTTCTTC. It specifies CASSASIDREQFF.

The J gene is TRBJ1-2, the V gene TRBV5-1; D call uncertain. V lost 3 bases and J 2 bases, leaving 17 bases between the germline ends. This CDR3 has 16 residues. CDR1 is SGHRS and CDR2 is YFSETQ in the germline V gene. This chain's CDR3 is CASSSGQPGENYGYTF. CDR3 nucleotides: TGCGCCAGCAGCTCGGGCCAGCCTGGGGAGAACTATGGCTACACCTTC.

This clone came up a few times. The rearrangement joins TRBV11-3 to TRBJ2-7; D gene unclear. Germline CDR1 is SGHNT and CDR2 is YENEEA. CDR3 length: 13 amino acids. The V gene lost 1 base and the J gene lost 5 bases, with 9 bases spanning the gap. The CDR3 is CASSLGRIDEQYF. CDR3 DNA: TGTGCCAGCAGCTTAGGAAGGATTGACGAGCAGTACTTC.

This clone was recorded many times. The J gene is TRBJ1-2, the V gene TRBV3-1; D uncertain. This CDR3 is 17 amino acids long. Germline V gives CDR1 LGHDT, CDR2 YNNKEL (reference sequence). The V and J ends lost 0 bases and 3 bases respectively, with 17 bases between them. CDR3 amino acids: CASSQDLNSAADYGYTF. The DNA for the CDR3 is TGTGCCAGCAGCCAAGATCTTAATTCGGCTGCAGACTATGGCTACACCTTC.

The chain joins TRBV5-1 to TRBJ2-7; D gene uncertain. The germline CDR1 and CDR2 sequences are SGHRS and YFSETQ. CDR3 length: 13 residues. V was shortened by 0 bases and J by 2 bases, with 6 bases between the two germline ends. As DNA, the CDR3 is TGCGCCAGCAGCTTGGGGAGCGCCTACGAGCAGTACTTC. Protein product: CASSLGSAYEQYF.

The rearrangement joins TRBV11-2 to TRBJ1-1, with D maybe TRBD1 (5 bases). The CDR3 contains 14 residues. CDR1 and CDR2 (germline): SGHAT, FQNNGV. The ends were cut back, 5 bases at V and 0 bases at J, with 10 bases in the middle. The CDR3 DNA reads TGTGCCAGCAGCGTCGGGACTTTGAACACTGAAGCTTTCTTT. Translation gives CASSVGTLNTEAFF.